The 22 T cell receptor beta chains reported below all come from one sample, sequenced in a study of blood T cell repertoires in COVID-19. Some clones are missing from TCRdb's copy, which holds only in-frame ones; the method was immunoSEQ multiplex PCR. Among about 180,000 clones listed, around four fifths were seen once. Sequenced input: peripheral blood. All receptors derive from a woman between 40 and 55 years old with COVID-19, enrolled during active disease.

V usage is TRBV4-2 and J usage is TRBJ2-3; 11 nucleotides align to TRBD2. The V segment lost 4 bases and the J segment 5 bases; nucleotides outside the gene matches: 8. Germline V lookup: CDR1 LGHNA, CDR2 YNFKEQ. CDR3 length equals 16 residues. The DNA of the CDR3 is TGTGCCAGCAGCCCGGTAGCGGGAGGGCCTGGAGATACGCAGTATTTT. It translates to CASSPVAGGPGDTQYF.

V gene TRBV6-5 combines with J gene TRBJ1-4; D is undetermined. This CDR3 is 12 amino acids long. V was pared by 6 bases and J by 8 bases, with 10 bases between. Germline values: CDR1 MNHEY, CDR2 SVGAGI. The CDR3 loop is CASRVTAEKLFF. The CDR3 nucleotides are TGTGCCAGCAGGGTTACAGCCGAAAAACTGTTTTTT.

This rearrangement joins TRBV21-1 to TRBJ1-1; the D call TRBD1 from the table was never checked on the DNA. TRBV21-1 is a documented pseudogene. This CDR3 has 10 residues. CDR3 sequence (DNA): TGTGCCAGAGGAGACAGGGGGCGGTACTTT. Translating gives CARGDRGRYF.

This chain joins TRBV10-1 and TRBJ2-1; tentative D call: TRBD2 (7 bases). Germline-derived CDR1 and CDR2 are WNHNN and SYGVQD (reference sequence). The CDR3 contains 9 residues. This CDR3 is CAGGHEQFF. In DNA form, the CDR3 reads TGCGCGGGGGGGCATGAGCAGTTCTTC.

The V gene is TRBV5-6, the J gene TRBJ1-2; 8 bases match TRBD1. The CDR3 runs 15 residues. The germline V gene has CDR1 SGHDT and CDR2 YYEEEE. The V segment lost 4 bases and the J segment 0 bases; nucleotides outside the gene matches: 5. DNA of the CDR3: TGTGCCAGCAGCGCCCGACAGGGGCCTAACTATGGCTACACCTTC. Protein product: CASSARQGPNYGYTF.

This clone was counted once. V usage is TRBV19 and J usage is TRBJ1-5, with D maybe TRBD1 (6 bases). The CDR3 has 16 amino acids. Trimming stripped 3 bases from V and 2 bases from J, with 14 bases between. Germline values: CDR1 LNHDA, CDR2 SQIVND (reference sequence). In nucleotides, the CDR3 is TGTGCCAGTAGTATTGGGACACGTGGGGGCAATCAGCCCCAGCATTTT. This translates into CASSIGTRGGNQPQHF.

The chain employs TRBV11-2 and TRBJ1-1, with 7 bases fitting TRBD1. The CDR3 runs to 14 residues. V lost 3 bases and J lost 3; bases outside the gene matches: 4. CDR1 and CDR2 (germline): SGHAT, FQNNGV. The CDR3 loop is CASSLKTGDTEAFF. In DNA form, the CDR3 reads TGTGCCAGCAGCTTGAAAACAGGGGACACTGAAGCTTTCTTT.

The gene calls are TRBV4-1 and TRBJ1-5; the D gene is possibly TRBD1 (5 bases). Trimming cost V 4 bases and J 3 bases, with 19 bases left between them. The CDR3 covers 17 residues. Germline V lookup: CDR1 MGHRA, CDR2 YSYEKL. The CDR3 sequence is CASSPEWGRWDNQPQHF. The CDR3 DNA reads as TGCGCCAGCAGCCCGGAGTGGGGGAGGTGGGACAATCAGCCCCAGCATTTT.

The V gene is TRBV29-1, the J gene TRBJ2-1; D gene unclear. CDR1 and CDR2 (germline): SQVTM, ANQGSEA. V was trimmed by 7 bases and J by 6 bases, leaving 7 bases between them. The CDR3 has 10 amino acids. The CDR3 DNA reads TGCAGCGCCCGGAGCAATGAGCAGTTCTTC. Its protein product is CSARSNEQFF.

This clone was counted a few times. V and J are TRBV5-1 and TRBJ1-2; possibly TRBD1 for D (5 bases). V was shortened by 0 bases and J by 2 bases, with 5 bases between the two germline ends. The CDR3 runs to 13 residues. Germline CDR1 is SGHRS and CDR2 is YFSETQ. The CDR3 region has the DNA TGCGCCAGCAGCTTGGAGGGGAACTATGGCTACACCTTC. Translated: CASSLEGNYGYTF.

The chain joins TRBV5-6 to TRBJ2-1; D unresolved. Germline V gene data show CDR1 as SGHDT and CDR2 as YYEEEE. This CDR3 region has 14 residues. V was pared by 1 base and J by 2 bases, with 7 bases between. The CDR3 DNA reads TGTGCCAGCAGCTTGCTCCGCGCCTACAATGAGCAGTTCTTC. The encoded protein is CASSLLRAYNEQFF.

The rearrangement links TRBV7-9 to TRBJ2-7, with D maybe TRBD1 (5 bases). Germline lookup yields CDR1 SEHNR and CDR2 FQNEAQ (reference sequence). Trimming stripped 3 bases from V and 5 bases from J, with 11 bases between. This CDR3 has 13 residues. The CDR3 DNA reads as TGTGCCAGCAGCTTCAGACAGAAGAACGAGCAGTACTTC. This encodes CASSFRQKNEQYF. Supplemented by reference TRBV7-9 and TRBJ2-7, the full variable domain reads DTGVSQNPRHKITKRGQNVTFRCDPISEHNRLYWYRQTLGQGPEFLTYFQNEAQLEKSRLLSDRFSAERPKGSFSTLEIQRTEQGDSAMYLCASSFRQKNEQYFGPGTRLTVT.

V and J are TRBV24-1 and TRBJ1-5, with D unclear. V was cut by 1 base and J by 9 bases, with 9 bases left in between. The CDR3 totals 13 residues. Germline V gene data show CDR1 as KGHDR and CDR2 as SFDVKD. This CDR3 is CATSDFGGPPQHF. The CDR3 bases are TGTGCCACCAGTGATTTCGGCGGTCCGCCCCAGCATTTT.

This rearrangement joins TRBV19 to TRBJ1-1; D is unclear. Germline lookup yields CDR1 LNHDA and CDR2 SQIVND (reference sequence). This CDR3 is 12 amino acids long. V was shortened by 1 base and J by 5 bases, with 5 bases between the two germline ends. The CDR3 nucleotides read TGTGCCAGTAGTATAGGCGTTACTGAAGCTTTCTTT. Amino acids: CASSIGVTEAFF.

The CDR3, as DNA: TGCAGCGCTGGACTAGCGGGAGGGGGGGAGCAGTACTTC. Its protein product is CSAGLAGGGEQYF. The chain has TRBV29-1 and TRBJ2-7; 15 bases align to TRBD2. There are 13 residues in the CDR3. V dropped 7 bases and J dropped 7; count of bases not matched to a gene: 5. CDR1 SQVTM and CDR2 ANQGSEA come from the germline V gene.

This clone was observed once. The gene calls are TRBV6-6 and TRBJ1-1; TRBD1 aligns across 7 bases. This CDR3 is 16 amino acids long. The germline V gene has CDR1 MNHNY and CDR2 SVGAGI (reference sequence). V shed 6 bases, J shed 4 bases, and the junction held 14 bases outside the gene matches. The chain's CDR3 is CASSPPPGQPRTEAFF. The CDR3 DNA sequence: TGTGCCAGCAGCCCTCCACCGGGACAGCCGCGCACTGAAGCTTTCTTT.

The rearrangement uses TRBV15 and TRBJ1-2, with D unclear. Germline V gives CDR1 LNHNV, CDR2 YYDKDF (reference sequence). The CDR3 spans 14 residues. The V gene lost 3 bases and the J gene lost 8 bases, with 16 bases spanning the gap. The CDR3 DNA is TGTGCCACCAGCAGGAGGGAAAGGCGAGGCGGCTACACCTTC. Residues: CATSRRERRGGYTF.

This clone was observed a handful of times. J is TRBJ2-1 and V is TRBV18, with D tentatively TRBD1 (5 bases). The CDR3 has 14 amino acids. The germline V gene has CDR1 KGHSH and CDR2 LQKENI. V was shortened by 1 base and J by 5 bases, with 9 bases between the two germline ends. CDR3 residues: CASSPLDSDNEQFF. CDR3 bases: TGTGCCAGCTCACCACTCGACAGCGACAATGAGCAGTTCTTC.

This clone was detected a few times. V and J are TRBV2 and TRBJ1-5; perhaps TRBD1 as D (5 bases). CDR1 SNHLY and CDR2 FYNNEI come from the germline V gene. V lost 3 bases and J lost 9, with 18 bases in between. The CDR3 length is 15 residues. The CDR3 here is CASSEIWQGGRPQHF. DNA for the CDR3: TGTGCCAGCAGTGAGATTTGGCAGGGCGGACGGCCCCAGCATTTT. Based on the CDR3 plus reference TRBV2 and TRBJ1-5, the full variable domain is EPEVTQTPSHQVTQMGQEVILRCVPISNHLYFYWYRQILGQKVEFLVSFYNNEISEKSEIFDDQFSVERPDGSNFTLKIRSTKLEDSAMYFCASSEIWQGGRPQHFGDGTRLSIL.

V gene TRBV27 combines with J gene TRBJ1-4; D is perhaps TRBD1 (5 bases). Germline V CDR1 and CDR2: MNHEY, SMNVEV (reference sequence). The CDR3 is made up of 14 amino acids. V was clipped by 3 bases and J by 4 bases, with 9 bases between them. This CDR3 is CASSFGGVNEKLFF. In DNA form, the CDR3 reads TGTGCCAGCAGTTTTGGAGGGGTTAATGAAAAACTGTTTTTT.

This clone was picked up a small number of times. The CDR3 here is CASSLERDRGIHGYTF. The CDR3 coding sequence is TGTGCCAGCAGCTTAGAAAGGGACAGGGGAATTCATGGCTACACCTTC. V and J are TRBV5-4 and TRBJ1-2; 10 nucleotides agree with TRBD1. With V trimmed by 2 bases and J by 6 bases, 10 bases remained unmatched. Germline V gene lookup returns CDR1 SGHNT and CDR2 YYREEE (reference sequence). The CDR3 totals 16 residues. The full variable domain, its missing parts supplied by reference TRBV5-4 and TRBJ1-2, is ETGVTQSPTHLIKTRGQQVTLRCSSQSGHNTVSWYQQALGQGPQFIFQYYREEENGRGNFPPRFSGLQFPNYSSELNVNALELDDSALYLCASSLERDRGIHGYTFGSGTRLTVV.

The genes are TRBV5-4 and TRBJ2-3; 9 bases map to TRBD2. Germline trimming cut 4 bases from V and 7 bases from J; bases unmatched to any gene: 7. The CDR3 length is 14 residues. CDR1 is SGHNT and CDR2 is YYREEE in the germline V gene (reference sequence). CDR3 bases: TGTGCCAGCAGCGTGGGGACTAGCAGTAATACGCAGTATTTT. It encodes CASSVGTSSNTQYF.